This T cell receptor (beta chain) emerged from a study of blood T cell repertoires in COVID-19. In the study overall: The United States, Italy and Spain were the sources of the acute and convalescent COVID-19 samples. T cells, B-cell-depleted T cells, or PBMCs supplied cDNA or gDNA.

Germline V gene data show CDR1 as WNHNN and CDR2 as SYGVQD (reference sequence). The CDR3 consists of 14 residues. V lost 8 bases to trimming and J lost 1 base; unmatched junction nucleotides: 5. Authors' analysis steps: Using reference gene primer amplification, nucleated cell counts were estimated. Sequencing was performed with immunoSEQ multiplex PCR; in TCRdb, only in-frame clones are kept and a portion is missing. The D gene and trimming were derived from the DNA, and the V and J assignments and clone size from that table. The sample records 130,000 or so clones, about 83% being singletons. Sequencing was done on a sample of peripheral blood. This sequence originates from a woman aged 45-65 years with acute or convalescent COVID-19. The chain recombines TRBV10-1 with TRBJ1-5; 7 positions match TRBD1. The CDR3 sequence: CASPGGQSNQPQHF. The DNA for the CDR3 is TGCGCCAGCCCCGGGGGACAGAGCAATCAGCCCCAGCATTTT.